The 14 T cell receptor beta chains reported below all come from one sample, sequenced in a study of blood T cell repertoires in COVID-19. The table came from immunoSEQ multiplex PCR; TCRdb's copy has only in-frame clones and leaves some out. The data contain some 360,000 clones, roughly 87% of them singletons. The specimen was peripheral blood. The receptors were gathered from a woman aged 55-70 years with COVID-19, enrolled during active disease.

The CDR3 protein is CASRETGVTEAFF. The CDR3 DNA reads as TGTGCCAGCAGGGAGACAGGGGTCACTGAAGCTTTCTTT. The rearrangement joins TRBV6-5 to TRBJ1-1; TRBD1 aligns across 8 bases. Trimming cost V 6 bases and J 4 bases; bases outside gene matches: 4. This CDR3 has 13 amino acids. Germline CDR1 reads MNHEY; CDR2 reads SVGAGI.

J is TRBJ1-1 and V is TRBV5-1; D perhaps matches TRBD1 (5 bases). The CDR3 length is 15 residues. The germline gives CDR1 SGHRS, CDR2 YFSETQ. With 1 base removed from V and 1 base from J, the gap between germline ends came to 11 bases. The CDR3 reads CASSLSGQGNTEAFF. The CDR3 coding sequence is TGCGCCAGCAGCTTGTCTGGGCAGGGGAACACTGAAGCTTTCTTT.

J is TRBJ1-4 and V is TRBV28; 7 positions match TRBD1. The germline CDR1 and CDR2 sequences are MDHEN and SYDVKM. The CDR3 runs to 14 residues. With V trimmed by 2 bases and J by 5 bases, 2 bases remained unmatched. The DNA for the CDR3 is TGTGCCAGCAGTTTACCAGGGGGGAATGAAAAACTGTTTTTT. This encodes CASSLPGGNEKLFF.

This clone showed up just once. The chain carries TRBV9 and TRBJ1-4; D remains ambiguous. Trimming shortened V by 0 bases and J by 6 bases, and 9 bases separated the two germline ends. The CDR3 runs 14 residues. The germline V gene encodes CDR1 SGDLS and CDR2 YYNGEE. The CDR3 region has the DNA TGTGCCAGCAGCGTAGACGCGGGGTATGAAAAACTGTTTTTT. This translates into CASSVDAGYEKLFF.

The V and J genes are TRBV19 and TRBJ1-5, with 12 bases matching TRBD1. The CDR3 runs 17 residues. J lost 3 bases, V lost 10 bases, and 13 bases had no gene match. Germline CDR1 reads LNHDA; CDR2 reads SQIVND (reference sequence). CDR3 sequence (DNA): TGTGCCACCTTATCTCCTGGGACAGGGGGCATCAATCAGCCCCAGCATTTT. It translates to CATLSPGTGGINQPQHF.

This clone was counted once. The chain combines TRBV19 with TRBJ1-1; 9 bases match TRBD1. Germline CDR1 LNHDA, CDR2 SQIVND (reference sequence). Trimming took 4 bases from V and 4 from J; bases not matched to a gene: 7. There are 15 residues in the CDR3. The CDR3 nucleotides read TGTGCCAGTAGTACCCGACAGGGGGTTGTCACTGAAGCTTTCTTT. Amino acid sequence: CASSTRQGVVTEAFF. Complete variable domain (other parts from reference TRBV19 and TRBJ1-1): DGGITQSPKYLFRKEGQNVTLSCEQNLNHDAMYWYRQDPGQGLRLIYYSQIVNDFQKGDIAEGYSVSREKKESFPLTVTSAQKNPTAFYLCASSTRQGVVTEAFFGQGTRLTVV.

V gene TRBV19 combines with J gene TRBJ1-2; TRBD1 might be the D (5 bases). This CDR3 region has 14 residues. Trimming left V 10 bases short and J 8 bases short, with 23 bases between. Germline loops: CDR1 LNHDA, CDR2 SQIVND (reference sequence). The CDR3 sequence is CATSAGTEVGGYTF. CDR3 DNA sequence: TGTGCCACCTCTGCCGGGACTGAGGTAGGGGGCTACACCTTC.

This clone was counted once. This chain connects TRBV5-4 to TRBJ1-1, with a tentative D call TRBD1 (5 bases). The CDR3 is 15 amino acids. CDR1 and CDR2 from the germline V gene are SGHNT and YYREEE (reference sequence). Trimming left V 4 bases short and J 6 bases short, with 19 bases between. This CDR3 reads CASSPVAGREAEAFF. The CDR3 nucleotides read TGTGCCAGCAGCCCTGTGGCGGGCAGGGAGGCTGAAGCTTTCTTT.

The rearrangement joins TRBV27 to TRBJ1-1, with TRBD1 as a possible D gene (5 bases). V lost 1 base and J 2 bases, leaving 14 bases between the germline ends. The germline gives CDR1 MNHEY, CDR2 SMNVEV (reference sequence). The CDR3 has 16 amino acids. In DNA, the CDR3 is TGTGCCAGCAGTTTATTCACGGGGAGGGGAAACACTGAAGCTTTCTTT. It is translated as CASSLFTGRGNTEAFF.

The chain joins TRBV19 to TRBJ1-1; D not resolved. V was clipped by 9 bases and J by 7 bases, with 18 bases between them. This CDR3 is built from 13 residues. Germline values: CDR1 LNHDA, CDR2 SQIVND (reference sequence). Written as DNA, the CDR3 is TGTGCCAGCGTCCCGCCCGGGGTTCGTGAAGCTTTCTTT. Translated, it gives CASVPPGVREAFF.

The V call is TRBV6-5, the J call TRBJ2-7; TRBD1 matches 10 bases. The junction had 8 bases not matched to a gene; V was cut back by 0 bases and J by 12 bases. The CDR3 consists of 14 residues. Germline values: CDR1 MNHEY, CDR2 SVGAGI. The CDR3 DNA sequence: TGTGCCAGCAGTTACTCCCAAGGGACAGGGGTGTCGTACTTC. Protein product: CASSYSQGTGVSYF.

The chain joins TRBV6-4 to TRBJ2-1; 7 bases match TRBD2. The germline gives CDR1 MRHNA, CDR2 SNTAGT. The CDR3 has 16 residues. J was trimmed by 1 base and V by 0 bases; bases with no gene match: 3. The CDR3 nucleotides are TGTGCCAGCAGTGACTCGGGGGGGGGATCCTACAATGAGCAGTTCTTC. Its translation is CASSDSGGGSYNEQFF.

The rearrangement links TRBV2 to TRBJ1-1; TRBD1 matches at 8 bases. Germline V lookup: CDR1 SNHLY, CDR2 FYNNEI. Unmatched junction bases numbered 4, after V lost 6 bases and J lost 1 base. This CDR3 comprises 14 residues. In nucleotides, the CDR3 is TGTGCCAGCAGGACAGGGGCGGAGAACACTGAAGCTTTCTTT. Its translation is CASRTGAENTEAFF.

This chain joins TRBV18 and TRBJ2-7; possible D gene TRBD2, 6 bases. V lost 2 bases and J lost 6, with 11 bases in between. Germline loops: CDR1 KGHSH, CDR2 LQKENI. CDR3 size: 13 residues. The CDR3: CASSPSGGGEQYF. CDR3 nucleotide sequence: TGTGCCAGCTCACCATCCGGGGGAGGCGAGCAGTACTTC. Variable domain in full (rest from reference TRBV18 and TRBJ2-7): NAGVMQNPRHLVRRRGQEARLRCSPMKGHSHVYWYRQLPEEGLKFMVYLQKENIIDESGMPKERFSAEFPKEGPSILRIQQVVRGDSAAYFCASSPSGGGEQYFGPGTRLTVT.